This is a list of T cell receptor beta chains from one sample in a study of post-analysis software for immune sequencing data. TCRdb re-analysed the PCR reads in MiXCR, keeping a single row per CDR3 protein. Among about half a million distinct CDR3 sequences, roughly 34% were seen once, and the ten largest hold approximately 6%. The sequencing sample was made of blood. These receptors all stem from a girl aged 2 to 17 with multiple sclerosis. Each CDR3 is given with its conserved first and last residue. The D gene is left open where the match is weak. Size values are once, few and many counts, or a class for expanded clones, and some rows have none.

j_call	d_call	v_call	clone_size	cdr3_nt	cdr3_aa
TRBJ1-2	TRBD1	TRBV10-3	-	TGTGCCATCAGTATACAGGGGGCCCAACCTAACTATGGCTACACCTTC	CAISIQGAQPNYGYTF
TRBJ2-7	-	TRBV5-1	-	TGCGCCAGCAGTCGAGGGGGGGACACCTACGAGCAGTACTTC	CASSRGGDTYEQYF
TRBJ2-7	TRBD1	TRBV6-5	-	TGTGCCAGCAGCCGGGACAGGGTGGGCTACGAGCAGTACTTC	CASSRDRVGYEQYF
TRBJ2-4	-	TRBV12-3/TRBV12-4	-	TGTGCCAGCAGTCTTTCCCAAAACATTCAGTACTTC	CASSLSQNIQYF
TRBJ1-2	TRBD1	TRBV20-1	-	TGCAGTGCTTGGGACAGACGTCTCGGCTATGGCTACACCTTC	CSAWDRRLGYGYTF
TRBJ2-2	-	TRBV5-1	-	TGCGCCAGCAGCTTGGTTGTCGGGGAGCTGTTTTTT	CASSLVVGELFF
TRBJ1-2	TRBD1	TRBV24-1	-	TGTGCCACCAGTGATTTCACAGGGGGAGGCTACACCTTC	CATSDFTGGGYTF
TRBJ2-5	-	TRBV5-1	-	TGCGCCAGCAGCTTCGAGGGGGGGTACCAAGAGACCCAGTACTTC	CASSFEGGYQETQYF
TRBJ2-5	TRBD2	TRBV29-1	-	TGCAGCGGAATGGAGCTAGCGGGGGTGTGGCAGACCCAGTACTTC	CSGMELAGVWQTQYF
TRBJ2-1	-	TRBV29-1	-	TGCAGCGTTGAGGGATTCCTCAATGAGCAGTTCTTC	CSVEGFLNEQFF
TRBJ2-1	TRBD2	TRBV10-2	-	TGCGCCACAAGACTAGCGGGTGGTTATGAGCAGTTCTTC	CATRLAGGYEQFF
TRBJ1-2	-	TRBV12-3/TRBV12-4	few	TGTGCCAGCAGCTCAGGGTTAGACTATGGCTACACCTTC	CASSSGLDYGYTF
TRBJ2-5	-	TRBV20-1	-	TGCAGTGCTAGGATTAGCGAAGAGACCCAGTACTTC	CSARISEETQYF
TRBJ2-3	-	TRBV12-3/TRBV12-4	-	TGTGCCAGCAGTTTAGACAGTCCCTTAGATACGCAGTATTTT	CASSLDSPLDTQYF
TRBJ1-2	TRBD1	TRBV6-5	many	TGTGCCAGCAGGCGGGACAGCTATGGCTACACCTTC	CASRRDSYGYTF
TRBJ1-5	-	TRBV7-3	few	TGTGCCAGCAGCTTAACCAGGGACCAGCCCCAGCATTTT	CASSLTRDQPQHF
TRBJ2-1	TRBD2	TRBV7-8	-	TGTGCCAGCAGATCACTAGCGGGGGGGCTCTATGAGCAGTTCTTC	CASRSLAGGLYEQFF
TRBJ1-2	TRBD1	TRBV5-6	few	TGTGCCAGCAGCCCACAAATTCGGACAGGGGGGCGAGGCTATGGCTACACCTTC	CASSPQIRTGGRGYGYTF
TRBJ2-3	TRBD2	TRBV29-1	few	TGCAGCGTCATACTAGCGGGGGAGAGCACAGATACGCAGTATTTT	CSVILAGESTDTQYF
TRBJ2-5	-	TRBV11-2	-	TGTGCCAGCAGCTTTCCGGGAACAAAGACCCAGTACTTC	CASSFPGTKTQYF
TRBJ1-2	-	TRBV6-5	-	TGTGCCAGCCGAGACAGGCCTAACTATGGCTACACCTTC	CASRDRPNYGYTF
TRBJ2-7	TRBD2	TRBV2	few	TGTGCCAGCAGCCCTAGCGGGGGAGTCGGGGTCGAGCAGTACTTC	CASSPSGGVGVEQYF